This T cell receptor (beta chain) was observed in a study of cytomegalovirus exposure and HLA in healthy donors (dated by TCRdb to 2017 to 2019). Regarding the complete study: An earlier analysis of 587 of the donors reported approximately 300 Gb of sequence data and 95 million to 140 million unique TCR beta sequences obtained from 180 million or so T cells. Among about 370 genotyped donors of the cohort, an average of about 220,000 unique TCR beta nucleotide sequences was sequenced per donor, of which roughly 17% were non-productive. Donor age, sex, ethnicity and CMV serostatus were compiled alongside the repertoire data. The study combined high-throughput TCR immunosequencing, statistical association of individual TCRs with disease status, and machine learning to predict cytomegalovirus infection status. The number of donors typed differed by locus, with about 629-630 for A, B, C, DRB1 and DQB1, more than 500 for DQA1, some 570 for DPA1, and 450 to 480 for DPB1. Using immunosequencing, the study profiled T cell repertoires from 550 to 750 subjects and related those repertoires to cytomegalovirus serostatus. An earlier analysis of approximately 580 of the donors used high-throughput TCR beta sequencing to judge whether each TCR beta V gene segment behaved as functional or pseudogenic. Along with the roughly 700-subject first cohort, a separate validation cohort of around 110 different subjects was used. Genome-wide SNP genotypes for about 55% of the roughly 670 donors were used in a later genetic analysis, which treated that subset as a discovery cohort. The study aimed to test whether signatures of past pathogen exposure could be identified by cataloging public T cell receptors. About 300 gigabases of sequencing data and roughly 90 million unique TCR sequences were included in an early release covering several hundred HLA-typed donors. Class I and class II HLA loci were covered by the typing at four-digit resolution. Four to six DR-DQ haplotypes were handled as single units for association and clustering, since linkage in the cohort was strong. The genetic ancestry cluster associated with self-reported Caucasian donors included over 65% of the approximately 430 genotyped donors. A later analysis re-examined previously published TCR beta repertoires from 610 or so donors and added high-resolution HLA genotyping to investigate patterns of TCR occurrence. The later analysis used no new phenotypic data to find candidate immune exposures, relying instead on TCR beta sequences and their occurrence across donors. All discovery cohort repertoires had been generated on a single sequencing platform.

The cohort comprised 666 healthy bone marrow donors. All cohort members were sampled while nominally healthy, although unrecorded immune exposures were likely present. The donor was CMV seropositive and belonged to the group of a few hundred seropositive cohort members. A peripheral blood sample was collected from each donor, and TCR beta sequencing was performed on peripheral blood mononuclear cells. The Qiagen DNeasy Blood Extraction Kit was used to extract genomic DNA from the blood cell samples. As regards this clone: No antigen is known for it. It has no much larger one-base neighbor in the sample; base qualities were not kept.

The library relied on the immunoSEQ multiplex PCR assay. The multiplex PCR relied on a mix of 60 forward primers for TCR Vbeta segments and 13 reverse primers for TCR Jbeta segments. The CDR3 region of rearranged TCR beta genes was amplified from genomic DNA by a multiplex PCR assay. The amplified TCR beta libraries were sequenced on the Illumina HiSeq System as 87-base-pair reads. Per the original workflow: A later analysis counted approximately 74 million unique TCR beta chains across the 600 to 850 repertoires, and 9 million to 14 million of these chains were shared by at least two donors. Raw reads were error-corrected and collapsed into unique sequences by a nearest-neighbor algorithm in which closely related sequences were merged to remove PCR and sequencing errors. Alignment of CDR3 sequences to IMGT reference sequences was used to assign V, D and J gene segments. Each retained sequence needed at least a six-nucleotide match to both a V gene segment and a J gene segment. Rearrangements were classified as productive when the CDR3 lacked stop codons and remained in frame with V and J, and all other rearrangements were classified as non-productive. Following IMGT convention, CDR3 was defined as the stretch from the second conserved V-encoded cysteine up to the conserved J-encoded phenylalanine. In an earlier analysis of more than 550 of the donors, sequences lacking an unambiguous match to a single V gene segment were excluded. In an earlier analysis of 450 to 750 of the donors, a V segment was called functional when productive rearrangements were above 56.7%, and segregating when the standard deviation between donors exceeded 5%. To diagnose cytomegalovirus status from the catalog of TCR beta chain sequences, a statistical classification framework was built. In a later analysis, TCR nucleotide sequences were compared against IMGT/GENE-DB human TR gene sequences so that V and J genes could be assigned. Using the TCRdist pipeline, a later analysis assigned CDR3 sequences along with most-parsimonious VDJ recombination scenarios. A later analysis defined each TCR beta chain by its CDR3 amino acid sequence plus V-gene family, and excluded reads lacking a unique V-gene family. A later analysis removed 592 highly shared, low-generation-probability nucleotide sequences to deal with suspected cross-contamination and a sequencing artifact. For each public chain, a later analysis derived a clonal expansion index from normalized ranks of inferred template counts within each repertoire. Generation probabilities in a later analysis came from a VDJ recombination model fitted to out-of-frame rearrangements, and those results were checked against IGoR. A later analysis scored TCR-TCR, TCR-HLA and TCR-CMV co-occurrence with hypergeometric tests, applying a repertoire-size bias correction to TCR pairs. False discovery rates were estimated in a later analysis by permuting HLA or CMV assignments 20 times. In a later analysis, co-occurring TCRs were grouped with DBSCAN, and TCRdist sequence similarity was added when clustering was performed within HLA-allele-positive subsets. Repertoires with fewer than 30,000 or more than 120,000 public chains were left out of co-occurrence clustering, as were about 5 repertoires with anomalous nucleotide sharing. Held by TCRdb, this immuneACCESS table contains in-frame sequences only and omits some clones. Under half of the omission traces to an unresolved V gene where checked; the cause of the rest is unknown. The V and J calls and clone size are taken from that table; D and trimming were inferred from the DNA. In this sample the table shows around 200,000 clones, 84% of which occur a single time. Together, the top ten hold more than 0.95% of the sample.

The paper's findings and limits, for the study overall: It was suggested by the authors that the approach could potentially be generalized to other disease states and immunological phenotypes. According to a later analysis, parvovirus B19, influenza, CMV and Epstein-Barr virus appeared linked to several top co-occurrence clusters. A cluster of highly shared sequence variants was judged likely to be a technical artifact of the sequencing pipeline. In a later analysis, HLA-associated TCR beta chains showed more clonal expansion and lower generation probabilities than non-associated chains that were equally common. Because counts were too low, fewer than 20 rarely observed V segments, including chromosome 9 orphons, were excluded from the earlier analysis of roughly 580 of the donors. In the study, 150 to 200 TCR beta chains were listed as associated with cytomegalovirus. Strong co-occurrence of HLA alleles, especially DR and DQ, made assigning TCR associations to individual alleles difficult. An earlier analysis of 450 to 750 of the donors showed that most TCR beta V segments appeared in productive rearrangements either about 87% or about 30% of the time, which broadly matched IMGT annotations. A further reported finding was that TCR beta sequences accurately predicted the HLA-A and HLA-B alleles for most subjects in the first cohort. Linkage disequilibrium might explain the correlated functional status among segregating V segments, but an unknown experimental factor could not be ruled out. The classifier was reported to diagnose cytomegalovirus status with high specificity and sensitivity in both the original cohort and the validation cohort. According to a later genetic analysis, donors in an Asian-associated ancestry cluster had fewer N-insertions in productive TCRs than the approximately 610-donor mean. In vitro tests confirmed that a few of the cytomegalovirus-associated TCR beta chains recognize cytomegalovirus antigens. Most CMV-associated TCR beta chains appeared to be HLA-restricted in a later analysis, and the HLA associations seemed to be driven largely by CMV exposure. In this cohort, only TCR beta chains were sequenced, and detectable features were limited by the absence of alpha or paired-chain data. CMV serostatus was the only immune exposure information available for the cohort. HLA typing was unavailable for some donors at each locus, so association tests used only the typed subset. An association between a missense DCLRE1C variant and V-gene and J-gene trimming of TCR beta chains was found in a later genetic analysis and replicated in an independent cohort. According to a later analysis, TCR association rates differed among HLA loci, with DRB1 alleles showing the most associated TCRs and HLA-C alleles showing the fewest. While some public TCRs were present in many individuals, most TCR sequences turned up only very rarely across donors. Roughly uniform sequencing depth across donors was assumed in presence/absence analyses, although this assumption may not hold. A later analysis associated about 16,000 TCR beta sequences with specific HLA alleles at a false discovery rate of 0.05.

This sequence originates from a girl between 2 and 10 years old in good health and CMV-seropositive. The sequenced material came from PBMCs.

This receptor has the CDR3 CASSPGQYTGELFF. The DNA is TGCGCCAGCAGCCCCGGACAGTACACCGGGGAGCTGTTTTTT. This chain is built from TRBV5-1 and TRBJ2-2; TRBD1 is possibly the D segment (6 matching bases). There are 14 amino acids in the CDR3, from cysteine to phenylalanine inclusive. Here the CDR3 DNA is all that survives: 42 bases in frame from base 1. The junction carries 10 bases between V and J, which are trimmed by 4 bases and 3 bases respectively. The germline V gene specifies SGHRS as CDR1 and YFSETQ as CDR2.